Detailed here is one T cell receptor beta chain. Its antigen is undetermined. The method was immunoSEQ multiplex PCR; TCRdb's version includes in-frame clones alone and lacks a portion of them. The table includes about 350,000 clones, around 90% detected once. V lost 4 bases and J lost 2, with 10 bases in between. Per germline, CDR1 SGHRS and CDR2 YFSETQ. The CDR3 extends over 14 amino acids. These data come from a study of cytomegalovirus exposure and HLA in healthy donors. Study-wide results and limits: The listing of 150 to 200 TCR beta chains classed them as cytomegalovirus-associated.

Sample: PBMCs. The receptor's source is a woman aged 30 to 39 in good health and CMV-seropositive. The chain couples TRBV5-1 to TRBJ1-5, with TRBD1 as a possible D gene (5 bases). The CDR3 bases are TGCGCCAGCAGCCCGTGGGGGGGCAATCAGCCCCAGCATTTT. Residues: CASSPWGGNQPQHF.